This entry lists 30 T cell receptor beta chains sequenced from one sample in a study of human T cells and chemical hapten exposure. TCRdb reprocessed the RACE reads with MiXCR, giving one entry per CDR3 protein. The table includes about 90,000 distinct CDR3 sequences, about 10% detected once. Regarding time point: patch test 1, 2 weeks after DPC sensitization. The treatment denotes: therapeutic diphenylcyclopropenone sensitization with weekly scalp DPC. The sequences come from whole blood, collected in connection with sensitization to the hapten diphenylcyclopropenone (DPC). Receptors originate from a man aged 40-55 years with alopecia areata. Some clones in this sample may be carry-over from other donors' samples.

This clonotype was counted at least ten times. The rearrangement joins TRBV14 to TRBJ2-3, with 7 bases fitting TRBD2. The germline V gene has CDR1 SGHDN and CDR2 FVKESK. V lost 5 bases and J lost 4; bases outside the gene matches: 9. This CDR3 comprises 15 residues. The CDR3 DNA is TGTGCCAGCAGCGCGACTAGCCAAGCGGCAGATACGCAGTATTTT. Its protein is CASSATSQAADTQYF.

This clonotype was recorded many times. This chain uses TRBV14 with TRBJ2-6; 7 bases map to TRBD2. The CDR3 totals 17 residues. The V gene end was trimmed by 4 bases and the J gene end by 2 bases; junction bases not matched to a gene: 8. Germline V lookup: CDR1 SGHDN, CDR2 FVKESK. CDR3 nucleotide sequence: TGTGCCAGCAGCCCCCCCCGGGGAGGGGCTGGGGCCAACGTCCTGACTTTC. Translated: CASSPPRGGAGANVLTF.

V gene TRBV5-1 combines with J gene TRBJ2-5; 7 nucleotides align to TRBD1. J gave up 1 base and V 0 bases, and 6 bases lay outside the gene matches. This CDR3 is built from 16 residues. Germline V gene lookup returns CDR1 SGHRS and CDR2 YFSETQ. In nucleotides, the CDR3 is TGCGCCAGCAGCTTGGCGGGGACAGCGAGCCAAGAGACCCAGTACTTC. Its translation is CASSLAGTASQETQYF. Full variable domain (outside the CDR3, taken from reference TRBV5-1 and TRBJ2-5): KAGVTQTPRYLIKTRGQQVTLSCSPISGHRSVSWYQQTPGQGLQFLFEYFSETQRNKGNFPGRFSGRQFSNSRSEMNVSTLELGDSALYLCASSLAGTASQETQYFGPGTRLLVL.

This chain uses TRBV19 with TRBJ2-1, with TRBD2 matching over 10 bases. Germline loops: CDR1 LNHDA, CDR2 SQIVND (reference sequence). There are 16 residues in the CDR3. J lost 6 bases, V lost 3 bases, and 8 bases had no gene match. This chain's CDR3 is CASSIGGLALVNEQFF. The CDR3 DNA follows: TGTGCCAGTAGTATTGGGGGACTAGCGCTTGTCAATGAGCAGTTCTTC.

Judged by abundance, this clonotype is medium-sized (0.01 to 0.1%). V gene TRBV6-2 or TRBV6-3 combines with J gene TRBJ2-1; 15 nucleotides match TRBD2. V dropped 7 bases and J dropped 7; count of bases not matched to a gene: 11. The CDR3 sequence is 17 residues long. The germline CDR1 and CDR2 sequences are MNHEY and SVGEGT. The CDR3 here is CASNTPRGTSGRNEQFF. The CDR3 region has the DNA TGTGCCAGCAACACGCCACGCGGGACTAGCGGGAGGAATGAGCAGTTCTTC.

The chain is built from TRBV29-1 and TRBJ2-4; D gene unclear. The CDR3 length is 13 residues. Germline V CDR1 and CDR2: SQVTM, ANQGSEA. V shed 5 bases and J shed 0 bases, with 8 bases lying between them. The CDR3 sequence is CSVKQLAKNIQYF. DNA for the CDR3: TGCAGCGTTAAACAGCTAGCCAAAAACATTCAGTACTTC.

This clonotype came up a few times. The chain combines TRBV7-9 with TRBJ1-1; D not resolved. Germline assignment: CDR1 SEHNR and CDR2 FQNEAQ (reference sequence). The CDR3 runs to 12 residues. The V and J ends lost 3 bases and 4 bases respectively, with 6 bases between them. The CDR3 reads CASSLSLTEAFF. The CDR3 DNA is TGTGCCAGCAGCTTGTCGCTCACTGAAGCTTTCTTT.

This clonotype was detected a few times. This chain uses TRBV7-9 with TRBJ1-6; 7 nucleotides agree with TRBD1. The germline CDR1 and CDR2 sequences are SEHNR and FQNEAQ (reference sequence). The CDR3 is 15 amino acids. Trimming removed 5 bases from V and 5 bases from J; junction bases left unmatched: 6. The CDR3 DNA follows: TGTGCCAGCAGCGACGGACAGGCAAATAATTCACCCCTCCACTTT. Protein: CASSDGQANNSPLHF.

The gene calls are TRBV25-1 and TRBJ1-1, with a tentative D call TRBD1 (5 bases). The germline V gene has CDR1 MGHDK and CDR2 SYGVNS. V lost 2 bases and J lost 3, with 10 bases in between. The CDR3 has 14 residues. CDR3 nucleotides: TGTGCCAGCAGTGAAGGGGGATGGGACACTGAAGCTTTCTTT. This codes for CASSEGGWDTEAFF.

This clonotype was seen ten or more times. Here the CDR3 reads CASSEAAAPTDTQYF. DNA for the CDR3: TGCGCCAGCAGCGAGGCCGCAGCGCCCACAGATACGCAGTATTTT. The J gene is TRBJ2-3, the V gene TRBV4-3; D uncertain. The CDR3 sequence is 15 residues long. Per the germline V gene, CDR1 is LGHNA and CDR2 is YSLEER. V dropped 5 bases and J dropped 2 bases, with 14 bases sitting between them.

This clonotype was counted only a few times. The chain uses TRBV15 and TRBJ2-7; D may match TRBD1 or TRBD2 (6 bases each). The CDR3 has 15 residues. The germline V gene encodes CDR1 LNHNV and CDR2 YYDKDF (reference sequence). The V gene lost 5 bases and the J gene lost 1 base, with 15 bases spanning the gap. The CDR3 region is CATSWPRGVSYEQYV. CDR3 DNA: TGTGCCACCAGCTGGCCTAGGGGGGTGTCCTACGAGCAGTACGTC.

This clonotype appeared a few times. The chain is built from TRBV4-3 and TRBJ2-5, with 7 bases identical to TRBD2. The CDR3 loop spans 15 amino acids. Germline CDR1 is LGHNA and CDR2 is YSLEER. V lost 1 base, J lost 4 bases, and 6 bases stayed unmatched. The CDR3 loop reads CASSQGAGVGETQYF. CDR3 in DNA: TGCGCCAGCAGCCAAGGGGCGGGAGTAGGAGAGACCCAGTACTTC.

This clonotype occurred a few times. This sequence joins TRBV6-1 and TRBJ2-5; TRBD2 is a possible D gene (5 bases). V lost 3 bases and J 1 base, leaving 9 bases between the germline ends. The CDR3 has 14 residues. Germline-derived CDR1 and CDR2 are MNHNS and SASEGT. The CDR3 region has the DNA TGTGCCAGCAGTGACCAGCGGTTCCAAGAGACCCAGTACTTC. Encoded protein: CASSDQRFQETQYF.

This clonotype was detected many times. This chain uses TRBV7-8 with TRBJ2-6; perhaps TRBD1 as D (5 bases). This CDR3 spans 15 amino acids. V lost 2 bases, J lost 6 bases, and 11 bases lay in between. Germline V gene sequence: CDR1 SGHVS, CDR2 FQNEAQ. The CDR3 bases are TGTGCCAGCAGCTTAATCAGGGATTTGGCCAACGTCCTGACTTTC. Residues: CASSLIRDLANVLTF.

The chain is built from TRBV12-3 or TRBV12-4 and TRBJ2-7; maybe TRBD1 (6 bases). V lost 5 bases to trimming and J lost 7 bases, with 21 bases between them. The CDR3 is 15 amino acids. CDR3 protein: CASSPSGGRSREQYF. Here the CDR3 DNA reads TGTGCCAGCAGTCCGTCTGGGGGCCGATCTCGGGAGCAGTACTTC.

This clonotype is medium-sized (0.01 to 0.1%) within its sample. The chain links TRBV29-1 to TRBJ2-1, with 10 bases aligning to TRBD2. This CDR3 contains 16 residues. The germline V gene has CDR1 SQVTM and CDR2 ANQGSEA. V was clipped by 4 bases and J by 4 bases; unmatched bases: 10. CDR3 nucleotide sequence: TGCAGCGTTGTAGGAGGGACTAGCGAGATATACAATGAGCAGTTCTTC. This sequence encodes CSVVGGTSEIYNEQFF.

This clonotype appeared a few times. This rearrangement joins TRBV4-2 to TRBJ2-3; 12 bases fit TRBD1. The V segment lost 5 bases and the J segment 6 bases; nucleotides outside the gene matches: 9. Germline V gene lookup returns CDR1 LGHNA and CDR2 YNFKEQ. The length of the CDR3 is 16 residues. This CDR3 reads CASSEMGQGASDTQYF. The CDR3 nucleotides are TGTGCCAGCAGCGAAATGGGACAGGGGGCATCCGATACGCAGTATTTT.

The chain combines TRBV5-1 with TRBJ2-1, with TRBD2 matching over 15 bases. Germline CDR1 is SGHRS and CDR2 is YFSETQ. This CDR3 is 16 amino acids long. Losses at the gene ends were 4 bases for V and 10 bases for J; bases not matched to a gene: 9. CDR3 residues: CASSGGLAGGEGEQFF. DNA of the CDR3: TGCGCCAGCAGCGGCGGACTAGCGGGAGGGGAAGGGGAGCAGTTCTTC.

This clonotype was counted only a few times. This chain uses TRBV19 with TRBJ1-6; D not certain. The germline CDR1 and CDR2 sequences are LNHDA and SQIVND (reference sequence). The CDR3 covers 17 residues. V shed 1 base and J shed 2 bases, with 12 bases lying between them. DNA for the CDR3: TGTGCCAGTAGTATAGTCGTCGGGGAACCCTATAATTCACCCCTCCACTTT. This sequence encodes CASSIVVGEPYNSPLHF.

In its sample, this clonotype was seen many times. The genes are TRBV6-2 or TRBV6-3 and TRBJ1-4; D is ambiguous. Germline CDR1 reads MNHEY; CDR2 reads SVGEGT. The CDR3 contains 18 residues. The ends were cut back, 8 bases at V and 5 bases at J, with 27 bases in the middle. The CDR3 spells CASRKTSWAQDYNEKLFF. CDR3 DNA sequence: TGTGCCAGCCGAAAGACGTCATGGGCCCAAGACTACAATGAAAAACTGTTTTTT.

This clonotype was detected ten times or more. J is TRBJ1-1 and V is TRBV29-1; D gene uncertain. The CDR3 runs to 11 residues. The V end lost 2 bases, the J end lost 1 base, and 2 bases lay between the germline ends. Germline values: CDR1 SQVTM, CDR2 ANQGSEA. Written as DNA, the CDR3 is TGCAGCGTTGAACAGAACACTGAAGCTTTCTTT. This gives the protein CSVEQNTEAFF.

V gene TRBV29-1 combines with J gene TRBJ2-7, with D perhaps TRBD2 (5 bases). Trimming pared 3 bases from V and 4 bases from J, leaving 10 bases between. Germline V gene sequence: CDR1 SQVTM, CDR2 ANQGSEA. The CDR3 sequence is 12 residues long. The CDR3 region is CSVESGGYEQYF. The CDR3 DNA sequence: TGCAGCGTTGAGAGCGGCGGATACGAGCAGTACTTC.

This clonotype was seen more than once but under ten times. This chain joins TRBV5-4 and TRBJ2-7, with 9 bases aligning to TRBD2. Germline CDR1 reads SGHNT; CDR2 reads YYREEE (reference sequence). The CDR3 sequence is 14 residues long. V lost 4 bases to trimming and J lost 7 bases; unmatched junction nucleotides: 9. The CDR3 DNA follows: TGTGCCAGCAGCACGGGACTAGCTGGGGATGAGCAGTACGTC. Protein product: CASSTGLAGDEQYV.

The chain carries TRBV28 and TRBJ1-5; D perhaps matches TRBD1 (6 bases). CDR3 length equals 15 residues. Per germline, CDR1 MDHEN and CDR2 SYDVKM. The ends were cut back, 6 bases at V and 0 bases at J, with 12 bases in the middle. CDR3 sequence reads: CASRWTEYSNQPQHF. The CDR3 bases are TGTGCCAGCAGGTGGACAGAGTATAGCAATCAGCCCCAGCATTTT.

The V call is TRBV28, the J call TRBJ2-7; 9 bases fit TRBD1. Per germline, CDR1 MDHEN and CDR2 SYDVKM. The trim removed 7 bases at V and 2 bases at J, leaving 6 bases unmatched. CDR3 length: 14 residues. The CDR3 is CASTLRQGAYEQYF. The CDR3 DNA reads TGTGCCAGCACCCTCCGACAGGGGGCCTACGAGCAGTACTTC.

This clonotype was seen a handful of times. The gene calls are TRBV7-2 and TRBJ1-1, with 9 bases aligning to TRBD1. This CDR3 comprises 16 residues. V trimming: 1 base; J trimming: 6 bases; junction bases outside the gene matches: 9. The germline V gene encodes CDR1 SGHTA and CDR2 FQGNSA. The CDR3, as DNA: TGTGCCAGCAGCTTAGATCCCACAGGGGGCTACCCTGAAGCTTTCTTT. It yields the protein CASSLDPTGGYPEAFF.

This clonotype was picked up many times. J is TRBJ1-6 and V is TRBV6-5; 7 bases map to TRBD1. The CDR3 runs to 14 residues. With 6 bases clipped from V and 5 bases from J, the junction kept 4 bases outside the gene matches. The germline V gene has CDR1 MNHEY and CDR2 SVGAGI. CDR3 in amino acids: CASRQTGDNSPLHF. In DNA, the CDR3 is TGTGCCAGCAGACAAACAGGGGATAATTCACCCCTCCACTTT.

In the case of this clonotype: A much larger clone differs by one base, so this may be a read error. The chain uses TRBV5-1 and TRBJ1-2, with D perhaps TRBD1 (5 bases). The CDR3 is made up of 14 amino acids. Germline assignment: CDR1 SGHRS and CDR2 YFSETQ. The CDR3: CASSLWRGSYGDTF. The DNA for the CDR3 is TGCGCCAGCAGCTTGTGGAGGGGATCATATGGCGACACCTTC.

This clonotype has only a few counts. This chain joins TRBV18 and TRBJ2-1, with D maybe TRBD2 (5 bases). The germline V and J ends were trimmed by 6 bases and 6 bases, with 18 bases remaining between them. The CDR3 has 15 residues. Germline V lookup: CDR1 KGHSH, CDR2 LQKENI. CDR3 loop: CASSDTPDSPNEQFF. CDR3 coding DNA: TGTGCCAGCTCTGATACACCGGACTCCCCCAATGAGCAGTTCTTC.

This clonotype was detected only a few times. The gene calls are TRBV4-3 and TRBJ2-7, with 7 bases fitting TRBD2. Trimming removed 3 bases from V and 0 bases from J; junction bases left unmatched: 8. CDR1 LGHNA and CDR2 YSLEER come from the germline V gene. CDR3 length equals 16 residues. In DNA form, the CDR3 reads TGCGCCAGCAGCCACTACGGACTAGGCGTCTCCTACGAGCAGTACGTC. Amino acid sequence: CASSHYGLGVSYEQYV.